Below are 13 T cell receptor beta chains sequenced from a single sample in a study of cytomegalovirus exposure and HLA in healthy donors. The PCR was carried out with 60 Vbeta primers and 13 Jbeta primers. The repertoire was sequenced with immunoSEQ multiplex PCR; TCRdb's copy has only in-frame clones and lacks some. The sample carries 99,000 or so clones, 83% recorded once. Sample: PBMCs. These TCRs come from a man younger than 30 in good health and CMV-seronegative.

The rearrangement joins TRBV28 to TRBJ1-5, with 8 positions matching TRBD1. This CDR3 has 15 amino acids. V shed 8 bases, J shed 7 bases, and the junction held 13 bases outside the gene matches. The germline gives CDR1 MDHEN, CDR2 SYDVKM. CDR3 residues: CASRTTGAFGQPQHF. CDR3 sequence (DNA): TGTGCCAGCCGAACGACAGGGGCGTTCGGCCAGCCCCAGCATTTT.

The CDR3 region is CASKQGARGQFF. The CDR3 DNA sequence: TGCGCCAGCAAGCAGGGGGCAAGGGGGCAGTTCTTC. V is TRBV23-1 and J is TRBJ2-1; 8 bases line up with TRBD1. Being an ORF, TRBV23-1 has a function that is uncertain. V shed 7 bases and J 12 bases; nucleotides not matched to a gene: 8. This CDR3 comprises 12 residues.

The chain carries TRBV9 and TRBJ2-3; 12 bases map to TRBD2. CDR1 is SGDLS and CDR2 is YYNGEE in the germline V gene. J was trimmed by 3 bases and V by 4 bases; bases with no gene match: 3. This CDR3 is 15 amino acids long. The CDR3 protein is CASSPSGRGTDTQYF. For the CDR3, the DNA is TGTGCCAGCAGCCCTAGCGGGAGGGGGACAGATACGCAGTATTTT.

The V gene is TRBV19, the J gene TRBJ2-2, with TRBD2 matching 13 bases. Germline CDR1 and CDR2: LNHDA and SQIVND (reference sequence). V dropped 3 bases and J dropped 3; count of bases not matched to a gene: 4. CDR3 size: 17 residues. The CDR3 spells CASSITSGRGDTGELFF. In nucleotides, the CDR3 is TGTGCCAGTAGTATTACTAGCGGGAGGGGGGACACCGGGGAGCTGTTTTTT.

The genes are TRBV19 and TRBJ1-5; no definite D call. Germline V CDR1 and CDR2: LNHDA, SQIVND (reference sequence). V was pared by 8 bases and J by 2 bases, with 16 bases between. The CDR3 is 15 residues long. This chain's CDR3 is CASLPGLPGNQPQHF. The DNA of the CDR3 is TGTGCCAGTTTGCCGGGTCTTCCAGGCAATCAGCCCCAGCATTTT.

There are a few counts of this clone. The chain combines TRBV4-2 with TRBJ1-4, with TRBD1 matching over 8 bases. Germline V gene lookup returns CDR1 LGHNA and CDR2 YNFKEQ. Trimming at V came to 0 bases and at J to 8 bases, leaving 8 bases not matched to a gene. This CDR3 region has 16 residues. CDR3 amino acids: CASSQDPDRGFEKLFF. CDR3 in DNA: TGTGCCAGCAGCCAAGATCCCGACAGGGGATTCGAAAAACTGTTTTTT.

This chain connects TRBV6-5 to TRBJ1-1; TRBD1 aligns across 8 bases. The CDR3 is 14 residues long. Germline CDR1 reads MNHEY; CDR2 reads SVGAGI. J was trimmed by 8 bases and V by 1 base; bases with no gene match: 6. CDR3 sequence: CASSYLGQAEEAFF. CDR3 DNA: TGTGCCAGCAGTTACTTGGGACAGGCGGAAGAAGCTTTCTTT.

The chain joins TRBV6-6 to TRBJ2-7; 11 bases match TRBD1. This CDR3 is 15 amino acids long. V gave up 0 bases and J gave up 3 bases; unmatched junction bases: 1. Germline loops: CDR1 MNHNY, CDR2 SVGAGI (reference sequence). This chain's CDR3 is CASSYSGTGGYEQYF. The DNA for the CDR3 is TGTGCCAGCAGTTACTCCGGGACAGGGGGCTACGAGCAGTACTTC.

This chain uses TRBV11-2 with TRBJ2-5; tentatively, D is TRBD2 (6 bases). The CDR3 length is 14 residues. With 5 bases removed from V and 5 bases from J, the gap between germline ends came to 15 bases. Germline V gene lookup returns CDR1 SGHAT and CDR2 FQNNGV. As DNA, the CDR3 is TGTGCCAGCAGCACCCGGGCGGGAAAGGAGACCCAGTACTTC. Translating gives CASSTRAGKETQYF.

V usage is TRBV10-2 and J usage is TRBJ2-1, with TRBD2 as a possible D gene (6 bases). V lost 4 bases, J lost 2 bases, and 15 bases lay in between. There are 16 residues in the CDR3. Germline lookup yields CDR1 WSHSY and CDR2 SAAADI. This chain's CDR3 is CASSAFTGGTYNEQFF. CDR3 in DNA: TGCGCCAGCAGTGCCTTCACTGGCGGGACCTACAATGAGCAGTTCTTC.

The rearrangement links TRBV27 to TRBJ2-7, with D maybe TRBD2 (5 bases). The CDR3 contains 14 residues. Per the germline V gene, CDR1 is MNHEY and CDR2 is SMNVEV (reference sequence). The ends were cut back, 3 bases at V and 4 bases at J, with 13 bases in the middle. This CDR3 reads CASSFGGERYEQYF. Here the CDR3 DNA reads TGTGCCAGCAGTTTTGGTGGGGAGAGGTACGAGCAGTACTTC.

The CDR3 protein is CASSPGQQYF. The CDR3 DNA follows: TGTGCCAGCAGCCCGGGACAGCAGTATTTT. The rearrangement joins TRBV2 to TRBJ2-3, with D maybe TRBD1 (6 bases). Trimming stripped 6 bases from V and 11 bases from J, with 9 bases between. This CDR3 is 10 amino acids long. Germline V gene lookup returns CDR1 SNHLY and CDR2 FYNNEI.

V and J are TRBV27 and TRBJ2-7; D may be TRBD2 (6 bases). Germline V gene sequence: CDR1 MNHEY, CDR2 SMNVEV (reference sequence). Trimming took off 10 bases at V and 4 bases at J, with 14 bases between the two ends. The CDR3 extends over 12 amino acids. The DNA for the CDR3 is TGTGCCACCCGGGAGACGGTGTACGAGCAGTACTTC. This sequence encodes CATRETVYEQYF.